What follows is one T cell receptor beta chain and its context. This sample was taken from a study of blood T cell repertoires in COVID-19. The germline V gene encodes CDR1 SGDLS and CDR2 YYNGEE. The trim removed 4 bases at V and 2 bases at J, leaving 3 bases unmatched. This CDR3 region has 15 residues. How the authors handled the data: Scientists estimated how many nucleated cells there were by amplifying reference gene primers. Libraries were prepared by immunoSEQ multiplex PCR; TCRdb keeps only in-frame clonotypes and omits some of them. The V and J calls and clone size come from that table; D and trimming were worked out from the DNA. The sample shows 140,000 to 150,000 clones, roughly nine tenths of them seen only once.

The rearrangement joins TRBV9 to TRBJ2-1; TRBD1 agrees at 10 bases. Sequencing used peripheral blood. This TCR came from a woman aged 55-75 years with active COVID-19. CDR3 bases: TGTGCCAGCAGCTTGGGACAGGGGACCTACAATGAGCAGTTCTTC. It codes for CASSLGQGTYNEQFF.